What follows describes a single T cell receptor (beta chain). This sample stems from a study of blood T cell repertoires in COVID-19. Study-level background: Nucleic acid was either cDNA or gDNA, and it came from T cells, B-cell-depleted T cells, or PBMCs.

The V and J ends lost 4 bases and 4 bases, in that order; junction bases with no gene match: 6. CDR1 LNHDA and CDR2 SQIVND come from the germline V gene (reference sequence). The CDR3 has 14 residues. Method: immunoSEQ multiplex PCR; TCRdb's copy keeps in-frame clones and lacks some. In the table there are 200,000 to 250,000 clones, about four fifths of which are singletons. The sequenced sample consisted of peripheral blood. V usage is TRBV19 and J usage is TRBJ1-2; 7 bases are a match to TRBD1. The receptor comes from a woman aged 18-35 years with acute or convalescent COVID-19. Written as DNA, the CDR3 is TGTGCCAGTAGTAGGGACAGCGGAACCTATGGCTACACCTTC. Translation: CASSRDSGTYGYTF.